Listed here is a single TCR beta chain. Only in-frame clones appear in the TCRdb table, and some are missing; sequencing was by immunoSEQ multiplex PCR. In the table there are about 480,000 clones, around nine tenths of which are singletons. This specimen belongs to a study of Ad26.COV2.S vaccination and SARS-CoV-2 variants. Treatment described: 15 to 20 received Ad26.COV2.S at low or high dose, single or two shots; about 5 received placebo; per-sample allocation not given. At day 63 after the first vaccine or placebo injection, samples were drawn. This adult donor, from Boston, was 18-55 years old. An Ad26 vector that expressed Wuhan-strain SARS-CoV-2 spike constituted the vaccine. The CDR3 is made up of 12 amino acids. The V and J ends lost 5 bases and 6 bases respectively, with 10 bases between them. Germline V lookup: CDR1 MNHEY, CDR2 SMNVEV (reference sequence).

The chain recombines TRBV27 with TRBJ1-1; no firm D call. This material consisted of peripheral blood, taken in a trial of Ad26.COV2.S vaccine versus placebo. The source is a person between 18 and 65 years old who received the Ad26.COV2.S COVID-19 vaccine or a placebo. This chain's CDR3 is CASSGTAAEAFF. The CDR3 coding sequence is TGTGCCAGCAGTGGCACAGCCGCTGAAGCTTTCTTT.